The TCR beta chain under discussion was sequenced for a study of blood T cells in healthy people across ages. The study's findings and limits: Naive T cell percentage strongly correlated with TCR beta diversity.

A J-beta primer mix and a sample-barcoded 5' primer were used in a second PCR of roughly 7 to 12 cycles. TCRdb re-derived calls from the 5' RACE reads in MiXCR, one entry per CDR3 protein. The sample records 700,000 to 900,000 distinct CDR3 sequences, about 55% being singletons. This clonotype was seen only a few times. Its antigen is still unknown. With V trimmed by 4 bases and J by 7 bases, 7 bases remained unmatched. Looked up from germline, CDR1 is MDHEN and CDR2 is SYDVKM. The CDR3 extends over 14 amino acids. The rearrangement joins TRBV28 to TRBJ1-5, with 7 positions matching TRBD1. The sequence came from an elderly man in good health. The sequencing input was blood. This chain's CDR3 is CASSSPNRGQPQHF. The CDR3 nucleotides are TGTGCCAGCAGTTCCCCAAACAGGGGACAGCCCCAGCATTTT.